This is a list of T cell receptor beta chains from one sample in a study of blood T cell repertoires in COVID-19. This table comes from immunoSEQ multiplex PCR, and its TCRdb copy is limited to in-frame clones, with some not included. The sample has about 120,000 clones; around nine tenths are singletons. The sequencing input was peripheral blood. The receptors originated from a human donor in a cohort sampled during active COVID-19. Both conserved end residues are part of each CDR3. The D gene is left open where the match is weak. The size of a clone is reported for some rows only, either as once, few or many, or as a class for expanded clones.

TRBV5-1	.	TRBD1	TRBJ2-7	CASSSYGDSTYEQYF	TGCGCCAGCAGCTCCTACGGGGACAGCACCTACGAGCAGTACTTC
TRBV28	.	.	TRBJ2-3	CASSGRDNSGTDTQYF	TGTGCCAGCAGTGGGAGGGACAATTCAGGCACAGATACGCAGTATTTT
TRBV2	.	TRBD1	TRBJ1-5	CASSGGQGAYKNQPQHF	TGTGCCAGCAGCGGGGGCCAGGGGGCTTACAAAAATCAGCCCCAGCATTTT
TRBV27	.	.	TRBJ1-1	CASSTRDGFPGGEAFF	TGTGCCAGCAGTACGAGGGACGGTTTTCCGGGAGGTGAAGCTTTCTTT
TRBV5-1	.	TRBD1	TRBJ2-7	CASSLTGFEQYF	TGCGCCAGCAGCCTGACAGGGTTCGAGCAGTACTTC
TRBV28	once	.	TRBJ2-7	CASSTEWGHPPYEQYF	TGTGCCAGCAGCACTGAGTGGGGACATCCCCCCTACGAGCAGTACTTC
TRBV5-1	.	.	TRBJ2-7	CASSYSGAATYEQYF	TGCGCCAGCAGCTATTCAGGGGCCGCAACCTACGAGCAGTACTTC
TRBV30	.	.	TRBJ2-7	CAWSVSHHEQYF	TGTGCCTGGAGTGTGTCACACCACGAGCAGTACTTC
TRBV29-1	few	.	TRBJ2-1	CSVVIAEDNEQFF	TGCAGCGTTGTGATAGCGGAAGACAATGAGCAGTTCTTC
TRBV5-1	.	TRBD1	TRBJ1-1	CASSSDRVNTEAFF	TGCGCCAGCAGCTCGGACAGGGTAAACACTGAAGCTTTCTTT
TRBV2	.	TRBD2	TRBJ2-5	CASRLAGSETQYF	TGTGCCAGTCGACTAGCGGGATCGGAGACCCAGTACTTC
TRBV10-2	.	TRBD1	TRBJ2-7	CASSEFGDSSYEQYF	TGCGCCAGCAGTGAGTTTGGGGACAGCTCCTACGAGCAGTACTTC
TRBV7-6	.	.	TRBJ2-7	CASSLASAAGPYEQYF	TGTGCCAGCAGCTTAGCGTCTGCAGCGGGCCCCTACGAGCAGTACTTC
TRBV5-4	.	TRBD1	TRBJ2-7	CASSSTFGTGAYEQYF	TGTGCCAGCAGCTCGACCTTCGGGACAGGGGCCTACGAGCAGTACTTC
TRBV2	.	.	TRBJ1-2	CASSEGLQGYGYTF	TGTGCCAGCAGTGAAGGTTTACAGGGCTATGGCTACACCTTC
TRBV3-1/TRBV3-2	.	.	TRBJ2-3	CASSQVDNTDTQYF	TGTGCCAGCAGCCAAGTGGACAACACAGATACGCAGTATTTT
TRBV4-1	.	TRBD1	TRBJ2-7	CASSQLPGTDPYEQYF	TGCGCCAGCAGCCAGTTACCCGGGACAGACCCCTACGAGCAGTACTTC
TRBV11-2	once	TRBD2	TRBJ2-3	CASRTGGHTDTQYF	TGTGCCAGCAGGACGGGGGGGCACACAGATACGCAGTATTTT
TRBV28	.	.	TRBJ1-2	CASSLSATVIYGYTF	TGTGCCAGCAGTTTATCCGCGACAGTGATCTATGGCTACACCTTC
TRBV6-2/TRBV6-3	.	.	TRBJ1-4	CASSPQRQKTSPNEKLFF	TGTGCCAGCAGCCCCCAACGACAGAAAACGTCACCTAATGAAAAACTGTTTTTT
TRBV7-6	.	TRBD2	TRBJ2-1	CASSLDPTSGIREQFF	TGTGCCAGCAGCTTAGATCCCACTAGCGGGATACGGGAGCAGTTCTTC
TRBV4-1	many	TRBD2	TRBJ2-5	CASSQGRAGSQETQYF	TGCGCCAGCAGCCAGGGGAGGGCTGGATCCCAAGAGACCCAGTACTTC
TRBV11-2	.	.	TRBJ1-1	CASSLEGLRNTEAFF	TGTGCCAGCAGCTTAGAGGGCCTCAGGAACACTGAAGCTTTCTTT
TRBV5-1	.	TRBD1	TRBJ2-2	CASRRTGGQNTGELFF	TGCGCCAGCAGGAGGACAGGGGGCCAGAACACCGGGGAGCTGTTTTTT
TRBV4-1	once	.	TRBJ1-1	CASSQEPGNTEAFF	TGCGCCAGCAGCCAAGAACCGGGGAACACTGAAGCTTTCTTT
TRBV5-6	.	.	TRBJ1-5	CASSGYNSNQPQHF	TGTGCCAGCAGCGGTTACAATAGCAATCAGCCCCAGCATTTT
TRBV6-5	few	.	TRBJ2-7	CASRVDSSYEQYF	TGTGCCAGCAGAGTGGACAGCTCCTACGAGCAGTACTTC
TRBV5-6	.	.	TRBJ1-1	CASSLDRRNTEAFF	TGTGCCAGCAGCTTGGACAGACGGAACACTGAAGCTTTCTTT
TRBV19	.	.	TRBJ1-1	CASSIGGDQGAFF	TGTGCCAGTAGTATAGGGGGCGATCAGGGAGCTTTCTTT
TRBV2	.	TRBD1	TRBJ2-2	CASSEWDRGQDTGELFF	TGTGCCAGCAGTGAGTGGGACAGGGGGCAGGACACCGGGGAGCTGTTTTTT
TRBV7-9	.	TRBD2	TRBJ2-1	CASSFGREFTAGWHEQFF	TGTGCCAGCAGCTTTGGTAGAGAGTTTACAGCGGGATGGCATGAGCAGTTCTTC
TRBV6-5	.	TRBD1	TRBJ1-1	CASTVTGGANTEAFF	TGTGCCAGCACCGTTACAGGGGGAGCGAACACTGAAGCTTTCTTT
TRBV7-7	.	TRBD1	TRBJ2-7	CASSSGQGLSYEQYF	TGTGCTAGCAGCTCGGGACAGGGGCTATCCTACGAGCAGTACTTC
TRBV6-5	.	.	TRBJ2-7	CASSYSQGYEQYF	TGTGCCAGCAGTTACTCCCAGGGGTACGAGCAGTACTTC
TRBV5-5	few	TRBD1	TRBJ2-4	CASSWGQGETLAKNIQYF	TGTGCCAGCAGCTGGGGACAGGGTGAGACTCTAGCCAAAAACATTCAGTACTTC
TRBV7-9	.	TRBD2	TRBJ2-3	CASSRAGGPSTDTQYF	TGTGCCAGCAGCCGCGCGGGAGGCCCTAGCACAGATACGCAGTATTTT
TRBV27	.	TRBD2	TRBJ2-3	CASSSPGTRGDTQYF	TGTGCCAGCAGTTCGCCCGGGACTAGAGGAGATACGCAGTATTTT
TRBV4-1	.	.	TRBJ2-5	CASSQEEGPVTQYF	TGCGCCAGCAGCCAAGAAGAGGGCCCGGTGACCCAGTACTTC
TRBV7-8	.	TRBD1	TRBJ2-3	CASSPARRGLGTDTQYF	TGTGCCAGCAGCCCGGCCCGCAGGGGGCTGGGCACAGATACGCAGTATTTT
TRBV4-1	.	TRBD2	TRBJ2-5	CASSQLRTSGGVTQETQYF	TGCGCCAGCAGCCAACTCCGGACTAGCGGGGGGGTGACCCAGGAGACCCAGTACTTC
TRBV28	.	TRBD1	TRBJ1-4	CASSHHPGTGGEKLFF	TGTGCCAGCAGCCACCACCCCGGGACAGGGGGGGAAAAACTGTTTTTT
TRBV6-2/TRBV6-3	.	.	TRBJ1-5	CASSPLGGNQPQHF	TGTGCCAGCAGCCCGCTAGGAGGCAATCAGCCCCAGCATTTT
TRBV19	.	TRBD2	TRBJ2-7	CASSIAGVEQYF	TGTGCCAGTAGTATTGCGGGGGTGGAGCAGTACTTC
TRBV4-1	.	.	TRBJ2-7	CASSHPFSGSDEQYF	TGCGCCAGCAGCCACCCCTTCTCGGGGAGCGACGAGCAGTACTTC